This TCR beta chain is drawn from a study of T cell repertoires in cytomegalovirus infection. This CDR3 spans 14 amino acids. V lost 5 bases and J lost 1, with 11 bases in between. CDR1 and CDR2 (germline): MDHEN, SYDVKM. Via MiXCR, TCRdb re-called the reads, giving one row per CDR3 protein. The sample records 650,000 to 900,000 distinct CDR3 sequences, roughly 33% being singletons. This clonotype showed up just a few times. What it recognizes is unknown. Here the sequenced sample was cultured CD8+ T cells from PBMCs, taken from culture after CMV antigen stimulation. This chain connects TRBV28 to TRBJ2-5; no clear D gene. The TCR was taken from a human donor in good health (CMV status not recorded). Some clones in this sample may be carry-over from other donors' samples. This CDR3 reads CASSALRTQETQYF. The CDR3 nucleotides read TGTGCCAGCAGTGCCCTTCGAACCCAAGAGACCCAGTACTTC.